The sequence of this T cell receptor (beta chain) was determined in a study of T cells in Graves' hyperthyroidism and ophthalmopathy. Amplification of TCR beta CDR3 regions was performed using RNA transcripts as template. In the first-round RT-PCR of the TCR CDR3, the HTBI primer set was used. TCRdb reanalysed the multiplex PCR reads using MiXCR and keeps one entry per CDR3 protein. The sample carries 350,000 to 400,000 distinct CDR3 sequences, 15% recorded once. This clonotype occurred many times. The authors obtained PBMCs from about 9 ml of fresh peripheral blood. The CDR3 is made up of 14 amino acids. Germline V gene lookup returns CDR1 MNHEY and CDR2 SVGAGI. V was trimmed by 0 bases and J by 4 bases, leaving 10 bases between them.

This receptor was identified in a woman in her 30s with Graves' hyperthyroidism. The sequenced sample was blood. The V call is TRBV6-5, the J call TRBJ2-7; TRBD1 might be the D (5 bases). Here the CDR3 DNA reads TGTGCCAGCAGTTACTCAGACAGTACATACGAGCAGTACTTC. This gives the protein CASSYSDSTYEQYF.